The 12 T cell receptor beta chains given below trace back to one sample, sequenced in a study of cytomegalovirus exposure and HLA in healthy donors. Amplification used 60 Vbeta primers and 13 Jbeta primers. Some clones are missing from TCRdb's copy, which holds only in-frame ones; the method was immunoSEQ multiplex PCR. The sample lists about 110,000 clones; approximately 81% were seen once. The sample consisted of PBMCs. These receptors were collected from a man under 40 in good health and CMV-seronegative.

The genes are TRBV27 and TRBJ2-1; D might be TRBD1 (6 bases). Germline CDR1 and CDR2: MNHEY and SMNVEV (reference sequence). V was pared by 6 bases and J by 3 bases, with 15 bases between. CDR3 length: 15 residues. The CDR3 DNA reads TGTGCCAGCAGGGGGGCTGCGGGCCTCTACAATGAGCAGTTCTTC. Translated: CASRGAAGLYNEQFF.

This chain connects TRBV27 to TRBJ1-5; tentative D call: TRBD1 (5 bases). This CDR3 region has 15 residues. Per germline, CDR1 MNHEY and CDR2 SMNVEV (reference sequence). Trimming removed 4 bases from V and 2 bases from J, with 12 bases in between. CDR3 protein: CASSWGGLGNQPQHF. The CDR3 bases are TGTGCCAGCAGTTGGGGGGGGTTAGGCAATCAGCCCCAGCATTTT.

This clone was seen more than once but under ten times. The chain carries TRBV27 and TRBJ2-2; tentatively, D is TRBD2 (5 bases). CDR1 and CDR2 from the germline V gene are MNHEY and SMNVEV (reference sequence). This CDR3 has 15 amino acids. Trimming stripped 2 bases from V and 3 bases from J, with 10 bases between. CDR3 coding DNA: TGTGCCAGCAGTTTAGGAGCGGAGCACACCGGGGAGCTGTTTTTT. Protein: CASSLGAEHTGELFF.

This chain uses TRBV27 with TRBJ2-3; maybe TRBD1 (6 bases). There are 14 residues in the CDR3. Deletions cut 6 bases from V and 1 base from J, with 11 bases between. In germline, CDR1 is MNHEY, CDR2 SMNVEV (reference sequence). In DNA, the CDR3 is TGTGCCAGCAGGTGGGGGCCAGGCACAGATACGCAGTATTTT. It translates to CASRWGPGTDTQYF.

The chain recombines TRBV30 with TRBJ2-5; TRBD2 matches 13 bases. Per germline, CDR1 GTSNPN and CDR2 SVGIG (reference sequence). This CDR3 spans 15 amino acids. V lost 0 bases and J lost 4; bases outside the gene matches: 2. In DNA, the CDR3 is TGTGCCTGGAGTGTACTAGCGGGGGGGGGAGAGACCCAGTACTTC. Its protein is CAWSVLAGGGETQYF.

The chain uses TRBV15 and TRBJ2-1; 7 nucleotides agree with TRBD1. CDR3 length: 16 amino acids. V gave up 0 bases and J gave up 4 bases; unmatched junction bases: 6. CDR1 LNHNV and CDR2 YYDKDF come from the germline V gene (reference sequence). The CDR3 bases are TGTGCCACCAGCAGAGATTTGGGGACAGCTTACAATGAGCAGTTCTTC. It specifies CATSRDLGTAYNEQFF.

This chain connects TRBV19 to TRBJ1-5, with TRBD1 as a possible D gene (6 bases). The CDR3 consists of 13 residues. V lost 6 bases, J lost 6 bases, and 12 bases lay in between. Germline V gives CDR1 LNHDA, CDR2 SQIVND (reference sequence). CDR3 protein: CASRNTGIQPQHF. CDR3 sequence (DNA): TGTGCCAGTAGAAATACAGGGATTCAGCCCCAGCATTTT.

The chain employs TRBV2 and TRBJ2-3; perhaps TRBD2 as D (6 bases). Looked up from germline, CDR1 is SNHLY and CDR2 is FYNNEI. Trimming took 2 bases from V and 6 from J, leaving 6 bases between them. CDR3 length: 12 amino acids. In nucleotides, the CDR3 is TGTGCCAGCAGTGAACGGGGGGATACGCAGTATTTT. It codes for CASSERGDTQYF.

The chain links TRBV7-8 to TRBJ2-5; 11 nucleotides align to TRBD1. After removal of 5 bases from V and 6 bases from J, the junction contained 5 bases not matched to a gene. Germline values: CDR1 SGHVS, CDR2 FQNEAQ. The CDR3 has 14 amino acids. CDR3 DNA: TGTGCCAGCAGCGTCGGGACAGGGGGACAGACCCAGTACTTC. It specifies CASSVGTGGQTQYF.

The gene calls are TRBV5-1 and TRBJ2-1; D gene uncertain. The V end lost 4 bases, the J end lost 4 bases, and 15 bases lay between the germline ends. Germline values: CDR1 SGHRS, CDR2 YFSETQ. The CDR3 covers 15 residues. The CDR3 DNA sequence: TGCGCCAGCAGCCAAAGCCTACCATCTTACAATGAGCAGTTCTTC. Encoded protein: CASSQSLPSYNEQFF.

The chain has TRBV6-5 and TRBJ1-4; possibly TRBD1 for D (5 bases). The CDR3 runs 15 residues. Germline CDR1 MNHEY, CDR2 SVGAGI. Between the trimmed V and J ends, which lost 0 bases and 7 bases, there was a span of 12 bases. CDR3 sequence reads: CASSYSPAGIEKLFF. In DNA form, the CDR3 reads TGTGCCAGCAGTTACTCCCCGGCAGGGATTGAAAAACTGTTTTTT.

The V call is TRBV4-2, the J call TRBJ2-7; 9 bases line up with TRBD2. The CDR3 runs to 16 residues. J gave up 4 bases and V 0 bases, and 7 bases lay outside the gene matches. Germline V lookup: CDR1 LGHNA, CDR2 YNFKEQ. In DNA form, the CDR3 reads TGTGCCAGCAGCCAAGAGGCTAGCGGGATCGTTTACGAGCAGTACTTC. Protein product: CASSQEASGIVYEQYF.